The subject of this entry is one T cell receptor beta chain. This specimen comes from a study of blood T cell repertoires in COVID-19. Study details: Samples of COVID-19 (acute and convalescent) were obtained from the United States, Italy and Spain.

Trimming removed 8 bases from V and 7 bases from J; junction bases left unmatched: 7. The CDR3 has 13 amino acids. CDR1 is MNHEY and CDR2 is SMNVEV in the germline V gene (reference sequence). The repertoire was sequenced with immunoSEQ multiplex PCR; TCRdb's copy has only in-frame clones and lacks some. The sample lists more than 250,000 clones, 75% to 90% occurring once. V and J are TRBV27 and TRBJ2-7; 11 bases map to TRBD1. The sequence derives from a woman in her forties or fifties with COVID-19, enrolled during active disease. Sequencing was done on a sample of peripheral blood. The CDR3 DNA follows: TGTGCCAGCCAGGACAGGGGGCGCGAGGAGCAGTACTTC. Translated: CASQDRGREEQYF.